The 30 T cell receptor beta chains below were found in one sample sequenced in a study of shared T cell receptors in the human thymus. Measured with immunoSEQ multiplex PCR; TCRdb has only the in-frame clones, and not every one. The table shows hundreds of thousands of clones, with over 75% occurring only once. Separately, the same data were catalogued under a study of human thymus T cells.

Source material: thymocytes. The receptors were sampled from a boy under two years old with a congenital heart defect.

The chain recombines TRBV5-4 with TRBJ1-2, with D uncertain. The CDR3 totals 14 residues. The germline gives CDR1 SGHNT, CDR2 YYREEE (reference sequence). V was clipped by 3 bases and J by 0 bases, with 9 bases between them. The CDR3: CASSCGSTNYGYTF. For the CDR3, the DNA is TGTGCCAGCAGCTGCGGGTCGACTAACTATGGCTACACCTTC. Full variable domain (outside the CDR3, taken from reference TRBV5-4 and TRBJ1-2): ETGVTQSPTHLIKTRGQQVTLRCSSQSGHNTVSWYQQALGQGPQFIFQYYREEENGRGNFPPRFSGLQFPNYSSELNVNALELDDSALYLCASSCGSTNYGYTFGSGTRLTVV.

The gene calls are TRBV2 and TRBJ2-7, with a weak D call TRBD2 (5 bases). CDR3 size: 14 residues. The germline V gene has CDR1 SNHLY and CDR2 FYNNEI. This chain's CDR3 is CAWRAAESSYEQYF. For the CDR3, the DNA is TGTGCGTGGCGGGCGGCGGAGAGCTCCTACGAGCAGTACTTC. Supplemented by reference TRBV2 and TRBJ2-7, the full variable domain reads EPEVTQTPSHQVTQMGQEVILRCVPISNHLYFYWYRQILGQKVEFLVSFYNNEISEKSEIFDDQFSVERPDGSNFTLKIRSTKLEDSAMYFCAWRAAESSYEQYFGPGTRLTVT.

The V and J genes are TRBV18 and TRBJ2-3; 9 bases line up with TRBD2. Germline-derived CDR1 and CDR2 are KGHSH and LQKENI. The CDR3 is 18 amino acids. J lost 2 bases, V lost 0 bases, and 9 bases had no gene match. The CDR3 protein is CASSPPKGSGSSTDTQYF. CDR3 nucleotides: TGTGCCAGCTCACCACCGAAGGGTAGCGGGAGTTCCACAGATACGCAGTATTTT.

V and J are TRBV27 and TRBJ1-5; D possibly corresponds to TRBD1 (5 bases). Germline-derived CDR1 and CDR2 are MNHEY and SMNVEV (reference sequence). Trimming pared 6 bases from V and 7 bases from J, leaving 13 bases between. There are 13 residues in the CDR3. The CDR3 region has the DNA TGTGCCAGCAGCGAGACAAGGGGACAGCCCCAGCATTTT. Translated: CASSETRGQPQHF.

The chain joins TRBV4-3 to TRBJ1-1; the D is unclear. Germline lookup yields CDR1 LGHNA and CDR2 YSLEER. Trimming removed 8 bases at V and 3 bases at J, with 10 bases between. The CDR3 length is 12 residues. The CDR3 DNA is TGCGCCAGCCGGGGTCTAGACACTGAAGCTTTCTTT. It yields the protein CASRGLDTEAFF.

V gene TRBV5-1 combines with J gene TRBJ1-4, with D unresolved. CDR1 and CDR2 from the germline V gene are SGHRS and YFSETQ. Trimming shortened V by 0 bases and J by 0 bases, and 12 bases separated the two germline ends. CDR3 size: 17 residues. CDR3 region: CASSLVGGSATNEKLFF. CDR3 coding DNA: TGCGCCAGCAGCTTGGTTGGTGGCAGCGCAACTAATGAAAAACTGTTTTTT.

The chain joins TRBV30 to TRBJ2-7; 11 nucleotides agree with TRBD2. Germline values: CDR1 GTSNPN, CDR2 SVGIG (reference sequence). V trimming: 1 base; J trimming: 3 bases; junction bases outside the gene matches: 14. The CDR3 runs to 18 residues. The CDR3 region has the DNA TGTGCCTGGAGTGCCAATCTAGCGGGAGGCCGAAATATCTACGAGCAGTACTTC. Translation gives CAWSANLAGGRNIYEQYF.

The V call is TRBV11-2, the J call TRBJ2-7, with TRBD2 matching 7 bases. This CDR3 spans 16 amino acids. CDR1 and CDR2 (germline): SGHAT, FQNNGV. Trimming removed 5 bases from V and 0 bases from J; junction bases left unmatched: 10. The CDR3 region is CASSTAKGGFSYEQYF. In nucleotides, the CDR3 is TGTGCCAGCAGCACCGCTAAGGGAGGGTTCTCCTACGAGCAGTACTTC.

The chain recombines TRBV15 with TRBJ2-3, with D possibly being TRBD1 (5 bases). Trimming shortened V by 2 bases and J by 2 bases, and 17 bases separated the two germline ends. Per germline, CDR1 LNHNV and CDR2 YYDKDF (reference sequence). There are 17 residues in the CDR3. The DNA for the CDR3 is TGTGCCACCAGCAGAACGTCAGGGCGGCTGATCACAGATACGCAGTATTTT. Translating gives CATSRTSGRLITDTQYF.

The CDR3 sequence is CASRDPGRENYGYTF. The DNA of the CDR3 is TGTGCCAGCAGGGACCCGGGGAGGGAGAACTATGGCTACACCTTC. The V gene is TRBV6-1, the J gene TRBJ1-2; D ambiguous. The V gene's germline CDR1 is MNHNS and CDR2 SASEGT. The CDR3 is 15 amino acids. With 6 bases removed from V and 2 bases from J, the gap between germline ends came to 16 bases.

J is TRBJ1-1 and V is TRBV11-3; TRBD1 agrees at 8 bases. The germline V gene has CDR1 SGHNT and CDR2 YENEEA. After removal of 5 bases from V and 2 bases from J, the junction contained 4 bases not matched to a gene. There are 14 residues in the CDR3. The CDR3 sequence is CASSLGQGNTEAFF. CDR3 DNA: TGTGCCAGCAGCCTCGGACAGGGCAACACTGAAGCTTTCTTT.

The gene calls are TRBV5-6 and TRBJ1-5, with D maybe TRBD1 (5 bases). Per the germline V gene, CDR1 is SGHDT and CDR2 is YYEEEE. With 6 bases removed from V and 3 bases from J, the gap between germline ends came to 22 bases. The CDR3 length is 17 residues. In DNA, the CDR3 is TGTGCCAGCACCCGGCACGGGGGGGAGGAAGTCAATCAGCCCCAGCATTTT. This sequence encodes CASTRHGGEEVNQPQHF.

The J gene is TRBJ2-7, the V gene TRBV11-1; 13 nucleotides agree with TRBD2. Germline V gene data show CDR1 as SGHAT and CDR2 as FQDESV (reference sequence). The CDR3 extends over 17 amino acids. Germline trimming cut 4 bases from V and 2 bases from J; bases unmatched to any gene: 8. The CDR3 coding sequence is TGTGCCAGCAGCTGCGGGACTAGCGGGAAGGGAACCTACGAGCAGTACTTC. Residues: CASSCGTSGKGTYEQYF.

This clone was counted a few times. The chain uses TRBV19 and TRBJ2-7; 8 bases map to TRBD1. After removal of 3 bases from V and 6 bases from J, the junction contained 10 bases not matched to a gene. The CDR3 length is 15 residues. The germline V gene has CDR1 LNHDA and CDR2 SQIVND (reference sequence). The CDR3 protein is CASSIVGGQEGEQYF. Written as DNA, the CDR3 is TGTGCCAGTAGTATTGTCGGGGGACAGGAAGGCGAGCAGTACTTC.

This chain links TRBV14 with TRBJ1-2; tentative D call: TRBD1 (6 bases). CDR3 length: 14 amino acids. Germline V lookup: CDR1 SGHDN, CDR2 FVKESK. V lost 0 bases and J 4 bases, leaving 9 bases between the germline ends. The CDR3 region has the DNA TGTGCCAGCAGCCAAGAAGGGGGAGTCTATGGCTACACCTTC. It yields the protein CASSQEGGVYGYTF.

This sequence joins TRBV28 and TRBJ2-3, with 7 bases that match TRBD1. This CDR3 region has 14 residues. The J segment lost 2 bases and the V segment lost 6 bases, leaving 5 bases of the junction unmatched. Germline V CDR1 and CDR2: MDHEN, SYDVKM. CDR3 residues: CASSLTGDTDTQYF. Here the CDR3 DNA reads TGTGCCAGCAGCCTCACAGGGGACACAGATACGCAGTATTTT.

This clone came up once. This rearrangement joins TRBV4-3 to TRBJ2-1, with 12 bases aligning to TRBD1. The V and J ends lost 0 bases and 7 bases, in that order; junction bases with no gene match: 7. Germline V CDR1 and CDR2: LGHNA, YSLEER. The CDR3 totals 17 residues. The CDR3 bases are TGCGCCAGCAGCCAAGATGTTGGGACAGGGGGCATTAATGAGCAGTTCTTC. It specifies CASSQDVGTGGINEQFF.

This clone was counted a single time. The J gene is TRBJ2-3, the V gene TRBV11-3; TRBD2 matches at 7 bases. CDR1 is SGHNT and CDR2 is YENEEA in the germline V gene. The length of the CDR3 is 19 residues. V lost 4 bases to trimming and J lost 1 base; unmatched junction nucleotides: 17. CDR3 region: CASSSGGGRGEKGTDTQYF. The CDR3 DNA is TGTGCCAGCAGCTCGGGCGGCGGGAGAGGGGAGAAGGGCACAGATACGCAGTATTTT.

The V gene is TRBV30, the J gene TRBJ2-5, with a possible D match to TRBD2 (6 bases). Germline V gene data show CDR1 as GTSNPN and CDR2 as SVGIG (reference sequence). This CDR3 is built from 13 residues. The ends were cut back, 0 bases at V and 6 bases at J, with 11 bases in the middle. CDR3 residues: CAWSVLRDKTQYF. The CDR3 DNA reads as TGTGCCTGGAGTGTACTGCGGGATAAGACCCAGTACTTC. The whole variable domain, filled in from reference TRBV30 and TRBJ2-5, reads SQTIHQWPATLVQPVGSPLSLECTVEGTSNPNLYWYRQAAGRGLQLLFYSVGIGQISSEVPQNLSASRPQDRQFILSSKKLLLSDSGFYLCAWSVLRDKTQYFGPGTRLLVL.

The CDR3 is CASSSAGGAGANVLTF. The DNA for the CDR3 is TGTGCCAGCAGCTCGGCGGGGGGCGCTGGGGCCAACGTCCTGACTTTC. V usage is TRBV7-8 and J usage is TRBJ2-6; 8 bases map to TRBD2. CDR3 size: 16 residues. Trimming cost V 4 bases and J 2 bases; bases outside gene matches: 4. CDR1 and CDR2 from the germline V gene are SGHVS and FQNEAQ.

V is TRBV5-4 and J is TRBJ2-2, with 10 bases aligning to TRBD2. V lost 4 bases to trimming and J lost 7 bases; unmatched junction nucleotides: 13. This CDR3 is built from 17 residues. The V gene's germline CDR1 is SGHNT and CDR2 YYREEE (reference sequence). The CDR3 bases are TGTGCCAGCAGCGACCGGGGAGCGGGAGGGCCTAGCGGGGAGCTGTTTTTT. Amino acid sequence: CASSDRGAGGPSGELFF.

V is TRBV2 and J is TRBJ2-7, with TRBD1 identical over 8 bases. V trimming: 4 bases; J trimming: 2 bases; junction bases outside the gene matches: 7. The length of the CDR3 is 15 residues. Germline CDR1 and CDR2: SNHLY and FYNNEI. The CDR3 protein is CASSGNRGDPYEQYF. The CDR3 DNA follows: TGTGCCAGCAGTGGGAACAGGGGGGATCCCTACGAGCAGTACTTC.

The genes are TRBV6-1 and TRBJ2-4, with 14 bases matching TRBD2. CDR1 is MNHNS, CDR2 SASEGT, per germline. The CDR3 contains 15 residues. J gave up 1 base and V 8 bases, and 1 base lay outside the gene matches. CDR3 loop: CASWTSGRAKNIQYF. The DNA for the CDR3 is TGTGCCAGCTGGACTAGCGGGAGGGCCAAAAACATTCAGTACTTC.

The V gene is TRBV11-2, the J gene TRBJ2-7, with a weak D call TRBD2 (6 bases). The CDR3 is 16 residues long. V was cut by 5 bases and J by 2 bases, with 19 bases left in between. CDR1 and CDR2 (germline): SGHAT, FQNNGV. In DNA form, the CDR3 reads TGTGCCAGCAGCCATCCTATGGGACTCCTGGCCTACGAGCAGTACTTC. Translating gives CASSHPMGLLAYEQYF.

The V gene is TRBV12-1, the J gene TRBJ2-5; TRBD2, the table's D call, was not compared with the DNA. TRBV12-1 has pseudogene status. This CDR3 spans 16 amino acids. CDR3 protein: CASSARRLAGQETQYF. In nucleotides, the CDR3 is TGTGCCAGCAGCGCCCGTCGACTAGCGGGCCAAGAGACCCAGTACTTC.

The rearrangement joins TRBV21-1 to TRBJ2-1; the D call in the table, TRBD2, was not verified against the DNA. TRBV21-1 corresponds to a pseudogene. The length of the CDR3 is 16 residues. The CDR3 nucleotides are TGTGCCAGCAGCGCAGGACTAGCGGGAGCCTACAATGAGCAGTTCTTC. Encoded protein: CASSAGLAGAYNEQFF.

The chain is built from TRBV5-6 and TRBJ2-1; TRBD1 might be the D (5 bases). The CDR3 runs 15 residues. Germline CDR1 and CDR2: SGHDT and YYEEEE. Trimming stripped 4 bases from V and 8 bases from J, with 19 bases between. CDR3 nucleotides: TGTGCCAGCAGCGTCCCGGGCTATCAGGGCGATGAGCAGTTCTTC. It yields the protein CASSVPGYQGDEQFF. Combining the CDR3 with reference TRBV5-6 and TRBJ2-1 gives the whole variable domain DAGVTQSPTHLIKTRGQQVTLRCSPKSGHDTVSWYQQALGQGPQFIFQYYEEEERQRGNFPDRFSGHQFPNYSSELNVNALLLGDSALYLCASSVPGYQGDEQFFGPGTRLTVL.

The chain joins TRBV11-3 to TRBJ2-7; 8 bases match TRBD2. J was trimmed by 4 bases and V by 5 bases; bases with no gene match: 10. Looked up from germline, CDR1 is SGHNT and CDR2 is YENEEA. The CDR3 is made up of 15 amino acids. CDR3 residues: CASSPRKVAGYEQYF. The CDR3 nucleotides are TGTGCCAGCAGCCCCCGGAAGGTAGCGGGGTACGAGCAGTACTTC.

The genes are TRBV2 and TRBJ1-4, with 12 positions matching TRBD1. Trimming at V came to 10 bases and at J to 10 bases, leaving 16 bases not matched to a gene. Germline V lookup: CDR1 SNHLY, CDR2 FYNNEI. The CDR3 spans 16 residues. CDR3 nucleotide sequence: TGTGCCACCCCCTCGACGGGACAGGGGGCGCCGGGAAAACTGTTTTTT. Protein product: CATPSTGQGAPGKLFF.

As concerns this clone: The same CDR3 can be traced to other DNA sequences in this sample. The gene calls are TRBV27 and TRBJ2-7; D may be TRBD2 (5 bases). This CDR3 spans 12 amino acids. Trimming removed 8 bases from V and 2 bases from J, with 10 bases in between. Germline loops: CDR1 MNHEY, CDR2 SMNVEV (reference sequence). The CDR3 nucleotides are TGTGCCAGCTCCCCCGGGGCCTACGAGCAGTACTTC. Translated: CASSPGAYEQYF.